Listed below are T cell receptor beta chains from one sample, sequenced in a study of cytomegalovirus exposure and HLA in healthy donors. The protocol was immunoSEQ multiplex PCR, while the TCRdb copy is restricted to in-frame clones and leaves out a portion. The top ten clones hold roughly 20% of a sample with 100,000 to 150,000 clones, roughly 85% of them seen once. Source material: PBMCs. These receptors came from a man younger than 35 in good health and CMV-seropositive. Each CDR3 is given with its conserved first and last residue. Fields, in order: clone size, J gene, V gene, D gene, CDR3 DNA, CDR3 protein. A D gene is named only where the DNA matches it firmly. Size values are once, few and many counts, or a class for expanded clones, and some rows have none.

clone size: .
J gene: TRBJ1-5
V gene: TRBV10-2
D gene: TRBD1
CDR3 DNA: TGCGCCAGCAAACAAACAGGGGGAAGCAATCAGCCCCAGCATTTT
CDR3 protein: CASKQTGGSNQPQHF

clone size: .
J gene: TRBJ2-5
V gene: TRBV5-1
D gene: TRBD1
CDR3 DNA: TGCGCCAGCAGCTTGCCAGAGACAGGGGGGATCCTCCCGATCCAGTACCAAGAGACCCAGTACTTC
CDR3 protein: CASSLPETGGILPIQYQETQYF

clone size: .
J gene: TRBJ2-2
V gene: TRBV5-1
D gene: .
CDR3 DNA: TGCGCCAGCAGCTTTCTCGACACCGGGGAGCTGTTTTTT
CDR3 protein: CASSFLDTGELFF

clone size: .
J gene: TRBJ2-3
V gene: TRBV6-1
D gene: .
CDR3 DNA: TGTGCCAGCAGTTTCGTTCAGGGGCTCACAGATACGCAGTATTTT
CDR3 protein: CASSFVQGLTDTQYF

clone size: .
J gene: TRBJ1-3
V gene: TRBV6-6
D gene: .
CDR3 DNA: TGTGCCAGCAGTTACCCGGGGGGGAGCTCTGGAAACACCATATATTTT
CDR3 protein: CASSYPGGSSGNTIYF

clone size: .
J gene: TRBJ2-5
V gene: TRBV20-1
D gene: .
CDR3 DNA: TGCAGTGGGCAGCAAGAGACCCAGTACTTC
CDR3 protein: CSGQQETQYF

clone size: .
J gene: TRBJ1-6
V gene: TRBV30
D gene: .
CDR3 DNA: TGTGCCTGGAGTGTCGTACAGGGAAATTCACCCCTCCACTTT
CDR3 protein: CAWSVVQGNSPLHF

clone size: .
J gene: TRBJ1-5
V gene: TRBV5-1
D gene: .
CDR3 DNA: TGCGCCAGCTTCATCGCGGGGCCATACACGGGTCAGCCCCAGCATTTT
CDR3 protein: CASFIAGPYTGQPQHF

clone size: .
J gene: TRBJ2-5
V gene: TRBV7-6
D gene: .
CDR3 DNA: TGTGCCAGCAGCTTAGGGGTCACCCTAGTAGAGACCCAGTACTTC
CDR3 protein: CASSLGVTLVETQYF

clone size: once
J gene: TRBJ2-7
V gene: TRBV2
D gene: .
CDR3 DNA: TGTGCCAGCAGTGAGGCCAACAGCTACGAGCAGTACTTC
CDR3 protein: CASSEANSYEQYF

clone size: .
J gene: TRBJ2-7
V gene: TRBV12-5
D gene: TRBD2
CDR3 DNA: TGTGCTAGTGGTGCCGGTGGGCGGGGGGGCTCCTACGAGCAGTACTTC
CDR3 protein: CASGAGGRGGSYEQYF

clone size: few
J gene: TRBJ1-1
V gene: TRBV6-5
D gene: .
CDR3 DNA: TGTGCCAGCAGTTACCTGACTGAAGCTTTCTTT
CDR3 protein: CASSYLTEAFF

clone size: few
J gene: TRBJ2-6
V gene: TRBV7-9
D gene: .
CDR3 DNA: TGTGCCAGCAGCTCGAAGGGGATAGGGGCTGGGGCCAACGTCCTGACTTTC
CDR3 protein: CASSSKGIGAGANVLTF

clone size: .
J gene: TRBJ1-2
V gene: TRBV6-5
D gene: .
CDR3 DNA: TGTGCCAGCAGATCCCTACCAACAGGGATGGAGGGCTACACCTTC
CDR3 protein: CASRSLPTGMEGYTF

clone size: .
J gene: TRBJ2-2
V gene: TRBV19
D gene: .
CDR3 DNA: TGTGCCAGTAGTATAGCTGGGGGGTCTAACACCGGGGAGCTGTTTTTT
CDR3 protein: CASSIAGGSNTGELFF

clone size: .
J gene: TRBJ2-1
V gene: TRBV23-1
D gene: TRBD1
CDR3 DNA: TGCGCCAGCAGTCAATCCGGACAGGGCTACAATGAGCAGTTCTTC
CDR3 protein: CASSQSGQGYNEQFF

clone size: .
J gene: TRBJ2-1
V gene: TRBV2
D gene: .
CDR3 DNA: TGTGCCAGCAGTGAATACAGGTACAATGAGCAGTTCTTC
CDR3 protein: CASSEYRYNEQFF

clone size: .
J gene: TRBJ1-3
V gene: TRBV27
D gene: .
CDR3 DNA: TGTGCCAGCGGGAACACAGGGCGGGGAAACACCATATATTTT
CDR3 protein: CASGNTGRGNTIYF

clone size: .
J gene: TRBJ2-3
V gene: TRBV9
D gene: TRBD1
CDR3 DNA: TGTGCCAGCAGCGTAGAAGCGACAGGGGCCGATACGCAGTATTTT
CDR3 protein: CASSVEATGADTQYF

clone size: .
J gene: TRBJ1-4
V gene: TRBV29-1
D gene: .
CDR3 DNA: TGCAGCGTTACCGGGGGATCAACTAATGAAAAACTGTTTTTT
CDR3 protein: CSVTGGSTNEKLFF

clone size: .
J gene: TRBJ2-3
V gene: TRBV29-1
D gene: .
CDR3 DNA: TGCAGCGTCCTGAGGGGCGGGGTCGGAGATACGCAGTATTTT
CDR3 protein: CSVLRGGVGDTQYF

clone size: .
J gene: TRBJ2-1
V gene: TRBV5-1
D gene: .
CDR3 DNA: TGCGCCAGCAGCTTACAGGACAGCTCCTACAATGAGCAGTTCTTC
CDR3 protein: CASSLQDSSYNEQFF

clone size: .
J gene: TRBJ2-3
V gene: TRBV6-5
D gene: TRBD2
CDR3 DNA: TGTGCCAGCAGATCGGGACTAGTGTCAGATACGCAGTATTTT
CDR3 protein: CASRSGLVSDTQYF

clone size: .
J gene: TRBJ2-2
V gene: TRBV9
D gene: TRBD2
CDR3 DNA: TGTGCCAGCAGCGTAGGGGCCAGCGGGGCGAACACCGGGGAGCTGTTTTTT
CDR3 protein: CASSVGASGANTGELFF

clone size: .
J gene: TRBJ2-5
V gene: TRBV6-5
D gene: .
CDR3 DNA: TGTGCCAGCAGCCCCGGGACAACGAAGACCCAGTACTTC
CDR3 protein: CASSPGTTKTQYF

clone size: .
J gene: TRBJ1-4
V gene: TRBV19
D gene: .
CDR3 DNA: TGTGCCAGTAGTATAGATCCAACAACTAATGAAAAACTGTTTTTT
CDR3 protein: CASSIDPTTNEKLFF

clone size: .
J gene: TRBJ2-1
V gene: TRBV11-2
D gene: .
CDR3 DNA: TGTGCCAGCAGCTTAGATCCCCCGGGGGGCAGTGAGCAGTTCTTC
CDR3 protein: CASSLDPPGGSEQFF

clone size: .
J gene: TRBJ1-5
V gene: TRBV4-1
D gene: .
CDR3 DNA: TGCGCCAGCAGCTTAGGACCCCAGGGGAGCAATCAGCCCCAGCATTTT
CDR3 protein: CASSLGPQGSNQPQHF

clone size: .
J gene: TRBJ2-2
V gene: TRBV5-1
D gene: TRBD1
CDR3 DNA: TGCGCCAGCAGCTTGGGAGCAGGGGGCTACACCGGGGAGCTGTTTTTT
CDR3 protein: CASSLGAGGYTGELFF

clone size: once
J gene: TRBJ2-7
V gene: TRBV7-9
D gene: .
CDR3 DNA: TGTGCCGGGAACCCCCCGGGGGTTTACGAGCAGTACTTC
CDR3 protein: CAGNPPGVYEQYF

clone size: .
J gene: TRBJ1-1
V gene: TRBV9
D gene: .
CDR3 DNA: TGTGCCAGCAGCCGCGTTGGTGCTGAAGCTTTCTTT
CDR3 protein: CASSRVGAEAFF

clone size: .
J gene: TRBJ2-1
V gene: TRBV5-4
D gene: .
CDR3 DNA: TGTGCCAGCAGCTTGAGAGAATCCTACAATGAGCAGTTCTTC
CDR3 protein: CASSLRESYNEQFF

clone size: .
J gene: TRBJ1-5
V gene: TRBV7-8
D gene: .
CDR3 DNA: TGTGCCAGCAGCTTAAGGAGGGAGGACAACAATCAGCCCCAGCATTTT
CDR3 protein: CASSLRREDNNQPQHF

clone size: .
J gene: TRBJ1-2
V gene: TRBV13
D gene: TRBD1
CDR3 DNA: TGTGCCAGCAGCGCGGGACAGGAATATGGCTACACCTTC
CDR3 protein: CASSAGQEYGYTF

clone size: .
J gene: TRBJ2-7
V gene: TRBV19
D gene: TRBD1
CDR3 DNA: TGTGCCAGTAGCGAAGGGGACAGGTTCCCCTCCTACGAGCAGTACTTC
CDR3 protein: CASSEGDRFPSYEQYF

clone size: .
J gene: TRBJ2-3
V gene: TRBV25-1
D gene: TRBD1
CDR3 DNA: TGTGCCAGCAGTGCACAGGGGGCTGTTGTGACAGATACGCAGTATTTT
CDR3 protein: CASSAQGAVVTDTQYF

clone size: .
J gene: TRBJ2-1
V gene: TRBV30
D gene: TRBD2
CDR3 DNA: TGTGCCTGGAGTAGCGGGGGTTACAATGAGCAGTTCTTC
CDR3 protein: CAWSSGGYNEQFF

clone size: .
J gene: TRBJ1-3
V gene: TRBV5-1
D gene: .
CDR3 DNA: TGCGCCAGCAGCTTGCAGCAGGGGTCCTCTGGAAACACCATATATTTT
CDR3 protein: CASSLQQGSSGNTIYF

clone size: .
J gene: TRBJ2-7
V gene: TRBV30
D gene: .
CDR3 DNA: TGTGCCTGGAGAGGAGGGGCTGGCTACGAGCAGTACTTC
CDR3 protein: CAWRGGAGYEQYF

clone size: .
J gene: TRBJ1-1
V gene: TRBV19
D gene: .
CDR3 DNA: TGTGCCAGTAGTATAAGCTTGGGGCGCCTTCGGTGGGACACTGAAGCTTTCTTT
CDR3 protein: CASSISLGRLRWDTEAFF

clone size: .
J gene: TRBJ2-7
V gene: TRBV29-1
D gene: .
CDR3 DNA: TGCAGCGCTTGGGACTTCTACTACGAGCAGTACTTC
CDR3 protein: CSAWDFYYEQYF

clone size: .
J gene: TRBJ2-1
V gene: TRBV5-4
D gene: .
CDR3 DNA: TGTGCCAGCAGTCCGACAGGACCCCTCGGTGAGCAGTTCTTC
CDR3 protein: CASSPTGPLGEQFF

clone size: .
J gene: TRBJ1-1
V gene: TRBV4-1
D gene: .
CDR3 DNA: TGCGCCAGCAGCCCTCAGGGAGGTCTTTTAAGGGGTGAAGCTTTCTTT
CDR3 protein: CASSPQGGLLRGEAFF

clone size: .
J gene: TRBJ2-2
V gene: TRBV4-1
D gene: TRBD1
CDR3 DNA: TGCGCCAGCAGCCAAGAGATGACAGGGGGAATCGGGGAGCTGTTTTTT
CDR3 protein: CASSQEMTGGIGELFF

clone size: .
J gene: TRBJ2-2
V gene: TRBV5-1
D gene: TRBD1
CDR3 DNA: TGCGCCAGCAGCCCGGGACAGCACAACACCGGGGAGCTGTTTTTT
CDR3 protein: CASSPGQHNTGELFF

clone size: .
J gene: TRBJ2-7
V gene: TRBV6-1
D gene: .
CDR3 DNA: TGTGCCAGCAGTGAAGCCGGGGGAACCTACGAGCAGTACTTC
CDR3 protein: CASSEAGGTYEQYF

clone size: .
J gene: TRBJ2-3
V gene: TRBV10-2
D gene: .
CDR3 DNA: TGCGCCAGCAGTTTAGCGGGCACAGATACGCAGTATTTT
CDR3 protein: CASSLAGTDTQYF

clone size: .
J gene: TRBJ2-3
V gene: TRBV28
D gene: .
CDR3 DNA: TGTGCCAGCAGCCCCCTCAGTTCCACAGATACGCAGTATTTT
CDR3 protein: CASSPLSSTDTQYF

clone size: .
J gene: TRBJ1-1
V gene: TRBV19
D gene: .
CDR3 DNA: TGTGCCAGTAGTATCGGCGGTTGGACTGAAGCTTTCTTT
CDR3 protein: CASSIGGWTEAFF

clone size: .
J gene: TRBJ1-6
V gene: TRBV19
D gene: .
CDR3 DNA: TGTGCCAGTAGTATAGGAGAAGGGGCTGATTCACCCCTCCACTTT
CDR3 protein: CASSIGEGADSPLHF

clone size: .
J gene: TRBJ2-7
V gene: TRBV10-3
D gene: TRBD2
CDR3 DNA: TGTGCCATCAGTGAGTCGGGACTAGCGGGGGCCCAAAGGCAGTACTTC
CDR3 protein: CAISESGLAGAQRQYF

clone size: few
J gene: TRBJ1-2
V gene: TRBV18
D gene: .
CDR3 DNA: TGTGCCAGCTCATCGGCAGGGAATGGCTACACCTTC
CDR3 protein: CASSSAGNGYTF